Listed below are T cell receptor beta chains from one sample, sequenced in a study of blood T cell repertoires in COVID-19. Method: immunoSEQ multiplex PCR; TCRdb's copy keeps in-frame clones and lacks some. This table holds around 200,000 clones, 85% found once. Material for sequencing was PBMCs or T cells enriched from blood (not recorded which). These receptors were taken from a middle-aged man who had recovered from COVID-19. Each CDR3 is given with its conserved first and last residue. A D gene is named only where the DNA matches it firmly. Clone size is shown for a subset of rows, as once, few, many or a class of expanded clone.

d_call	v_call	j_call	clone_size	cdr3_aa	cdr3_nt
TRBD1	TRBV9	TRBJ1-2	-	CASSVGQGRHGYTF	TGTGCCAGCAGCGTAGGACAGGGCAGGCATGGCTACACCTTC
TRBD1	TRBV5-6	TRBJ2-5	-	CASSSTGGVETQYF	TGTGCCAGCAGCTCTACAGGGGGTGTGGAGACCCAGTACTTC
TRBD1	TRBV7-9	TRBJ2-5	-	CASSLVTGDGKTQYF	TGTGCCAGCAGCTTAGTGACAGGGGATGGTAAGACCCAGTACTTC
-	TRBV5-1	TRBJ2-1	-	CASSLEGAAYNEQFF	TGCGCCAGCAGCTTGGAAGGGGCGGCCTACAATGAGCAGTTCTTC
-	TRBV5-1	TRBJ2-3	-	CASSLELLGDTQYF	TGCGCCAGCAGCTTGGAGCTGTTGGGCGATACGCAGTATTTT
-	TRBV18	TRBJ2-6	few	CASSPLIKRQKSSGANVLTF	TGTGCCAGCTCACCACTAATAAAGAGACAGAAGAGCTCTGGGGCCAACGTCCTGACTTTC
TRBD1	TRBV29-1	TRBJ1-1	few	CSVRTGGMYTEAFF	TGCAGCGTTCGGACAGGGGGCATGTACACTGAAGCTTTCTTT
TRBD2	TRBV18	TRBJ2-3	-	CASSLAGYTDTQYF	TGTGCCAGCTCACTAGCGGGTTACACAGATACGCAGTATTTT
-	TRBV6-5	TRBJ2-7	-	CASSYSIGAGYEQYF	TGTGCCAGCAGTTACTCGATAGGGGCAGGCTACGAGCAGTACTTC
-	TRBV10-3	TRBJ2-7	-	CAISDAGYEQYF	TGTGCCATCAGTGACGCGGGCTACGAGCAGTACTTC
-	TRBV27	TRBJ1-6	-	CASSLGSSYNSPLHF	TGTGCCAGCAGTTTAGGGAGCTCCTATAATTCACCCCTCCACTTT
TRBD2	TRBV27	TRBJ2-5	-	CASMQREFSETQYF	TGTGCCAGCATGCAGCGGGAGTTCTCGGAGACCCAGTACTTC
TRBD1	TRBV7-2	TRBJ2-1	-	CASSSVLWAQGAGEQFF	TGTGCCAGCAGCTCGGTTTTATGGGCACAGGGGGCTGGTGAGCAGTTCTTC
TRBD1	TRBV18	TRBJ2-2	-	CASQPARGTGELFF	TGTGCCAGCCAGCCGGCCAGGGGGACCGGGGAGCTGTTTTTT
-	TRBV5-1	TRBJ1-3	-	CASSFTANSGNTIYF	TGCGCCAGCAGCTTTACAGCAAACTCTGGAAACACCATATATTTT
-	TRBV15	TRBJ2-1	-	CATSSSGTLSYNEQFF	TGTGCCACCAGCAGCTCCGGGACTCTATCCTACAATGAGCAGTTCTTC
TRBD1	TRBV15	TRBJ1-5	few	CATSRATGGYQPQHF	TGTGCCACCAGCAGAGCGACAGGGGGCTATCAGCCCCAGCATTTT
TRBD1	TRBV7-8	TRBJ1-4	-	CASSSRQGSEKLFF	TGTGCCAGCAGCTCAAGACAGGGTAGTGAAAAACTGTTTTTT
TRBD1	TRBV19	TRBJ2-5	-	CASSTTRTGKGQYF	TGTGCCAGTAGTACAACCCGGACAGGGAAGGGCCAGTACTTC
TRBD1	TRBV11-2	TRBJ1-5	-	CASSNRDREIHF	TGTGCCAGCAGCAACCGGGACAGGGAAATTCATTTT
-	TRBV14	TRBJ2-3	-	CASSQDLAPDTQYF	TGTGCCAGCAGCCAAGATCTAGCCCCAGATACGCAGTATTTT
TRBD1	TRBV18	TRBJ1-5	-	CASSLGTADRPQHF	TGTGCCAGCTCACTAGGGACAGCCGACAGGCCCCAGCATTTT
TRBD1	TRBV7-9	TRBJ1-1	-	CASSTGQGSPEAFF	TGTGCCAGCAGCACCGGACAGGGGAGTCCTGAAGCTTTCTTT